Presented here are 26 T cell receptor beta chains from one specimen sequenced in a study of blood T cell repertoires in COVID-19. The data were produced by immunoSEQ multiplex PCR, yet TCRdb's version contains in-frame clones alone and is incomplete. The data show approximately 200,000 clones, with approximately 78% seen just once and approximately 10% held by the top ten. Material: peripheral blood. Receptor source: a woman over 75 with COVID-19, enrolled during active disease.

This clone was counted between two and nine times. This chain links TRBV12-3 or TRBV12-4 with TRBJ2-1, with D perhaps TRBD1 (5 bases). This CDR3 is built from 12 residues. The V end was cut by 4 bases, the J end by 8 bases, with 9 bases between. The CDR3 DNA reads as TGTGCCAGCAGTTCCCAGGGCTATGAGCAGTTCTTC. Translated: CASSSQGYEQFF.

In this sample, this clone turned up once. This chain uses TRBV5-4 with TRBJ1-2; 7 positions match TRBD1. Unmatched junction bases numbered 5, after V lost 3 bases and J lost 3 bases. The CDR3 is 14 amino acids. CDR1 and CDR2 from the germline V gene are SGHNT and YYREEE (reference sequence). The chain's CDR3 is CASSSGQRDYGYTF. CDR3 DNA: TGTGCCAGCAGCTCGGGACAGAGGGACTATGGCTACACCTTC.

The chain employs TRBV4-3 and TRBJ1-1; D gene ambiguous. V shed 0 bases and J shed 0 bases, with 5 bases lying between them. The germline gives CDR1 LGHNA, CDR2 YSLEER. The CDR3 runs to 14 residues. The CDR3: CASSQDTVNTEAFF. CDR3 DNA sequence: TGCGCCAGCAGCCAAGATACGGTGAACACTGAAGCTTTCTTT.

The chain recombines TRBV13 with TRBJ2-7, with 12 positions matching TRBD1. Trimming took 4 bases from V and 4 from J; bases not matched to a gene: 2. CDR3 length equals 14 residues. CDR1 is PRHDT, CDR2 FYEKMQ, per germline (reference sequence). For the CDR3, the DNA is TGTGCCAGCAGCTGGGGACAGGGGGCATACGAGCAGTACTTC. Translated: CASSWGQGAYEQYF. Looking up the rest from reference TRBV13 and TRBJ2-7 gives the full variable domain: AAGVIQSPRHLIKEKRETATLKCYPIPRHDTVYWYQQGPGQDPQFLISFYEKMQSDKGSIPDRFSAQQFSDYHSELNMSSLELGDSALYFCASSWGQGAYEQYFGPGTRLTVT.

This clone was seen only once. The chain recombines TRBV27 with TRBJ2-2; D uncertain. Between the trimmed V and J ends, which lost 5 bases and 3 bases, there was a span of 4 bases. The germline V gene encodes CDR1 MNHEY and CDR2 SMNVEV (reference sequence). This CDR3 region has 12 residues. CDR3 protein: CASSPYTGELFF. CDR3 bases: TGTGCCAGCAGTCCCTACACCGGGGAGCTGTTTTTT.

Points on this clone: This may be a read error, as it is one base from a much larger clone. V and J are TRBV7-2 and TRBJ2-3; D remains unclear. V was pared by 5 bases and J by 0 bases, with 9 bases between. Looked up from germline, CDR1 is SGHTA and CDR2 is FQGNSA. The CDR3 runs to 14 residues. The CDR3 DNA reads as TGTGCCAGCAGCAAGGAGACTAGCACAGATACGCAGTATTTT. Its protein product is CASSKETSTDTQYF. The entire variable domain, with the rest obtained from reference TRBV7-2 and TRBJ2-3, is as follows: GAGVSQSPSNKVTEKGKDVELRCDPISGHTALYWYRQSLGQGLEFLIYFQGNSAPDKSGLPSDRFSAERTGGSVSTLTIQRTQQEDSAVYLCASSKETSTDTQYFGPGTRLTVL.

Here the CDR3 reads CASSSRLAGGLNTGELFF. The DNA for the CDR3 is TGTGCCAGCAGCTCCAGACTAGCGGGAGGGTTGAACACCGGGGAGCTGTTTTTT. The rearrangement joins TRBV7-9 to TRBJ2-2, with 14 nucleotides matching TRBD2. CDR1 is SEHNR and CDR2 is FQNEAQ in the germline V gene (reference sequence). CDR3 length equals 18 residues. V was pared by 4 bases and J by 1 base, with 5 bases of the junction left unmatched.

This chain connects TRBV3-1 (or the pseudogene TRBV3-2) to TRBJ2-2; no firm D call. This CDR3 has 19 residues. Per the germline V gene, CDR1 is LGHDT and CDR2 is YNNKEL (reference sequence). V lost 0 bases to trimming and J lost 1 base, with 18 bases between them. CDR3 sequence reads: CASSQEAAWSPGNTGELFF. CDR3 DNA sequence: TGTGCCAGCAGCCAAGAGGCGGCTTGGTCTCCGGGGAACACCGGGGAGCTGTTTTTT.

V usage is TRBV9 and J usage is TRBJ2-1; tentatively, D is TRBD2 (5 bases). The CDR3 covers 13 residues. CDR1 is SGDLS and CDR2 is YYNGEE in the germline V gene. The ends were cut back, 2 bases at V and 9 bases at J, with 12 bases in the middle. In DNA form, the CDR3 reads TGTGCCAGCAGCGTTTCAGGTGGGAGTGAGCAGTTCTTC. This gives the protein CASSVSGGSEQFF.

V usage is TRBV27 and J usage is TRBJ1-5; TRBD1 aligns across 7 bases. J gave up 4 bases and V 3 bases, and 3 bases lay outside the gene matches. CDR1 and CDR2 (germline): MNHEY, SMNVEV (reference sequence). The CDR3 runs to 14 residues. CDR3 region: CASSFPRGNQPQHF. The CDR3 coding sequence is TGTGCCAGCAGTTTTCCCAGGGGGAATCAGCCCCAGCATTTT.

This clone was detected only once. V is TRBV6-2 or TRBV6-3 and J is TRBJ1-2; 7 bases fit TRBD1. CDR1 and CDR2 (germline): MNHEY, SVGEGT. V lost 5 bases, J lost 4 bases, and 16 bases stayed unmatched. The CDR3 length is 17 residues. DNA of the CDR3: TGTGCCAGCAGTCCCTCGACAGGGATGCCCGAATTCTATGGCTACACCTTC. Translating it yields CASSPSTGMPEFYGYTF.

The V call is TRBV11-3, the J call TRBJ1-3; D may be TRBD1 (5 bases). CDR3 length: 14 amino acids. The germline CDR1 and CDR2 sequences are SGHNT and YENEEA. Trimming shortened V by 4 bases and J by 9 bases, and 16 bases separated the two germline ends. DNA of the CDR3: TGTGCCAGCAGCTCCTCGGCGAATACAGGCACCATATATTTT. This encodes CASSSSANTGTIYF.

The rearrangement uses TRBV27 and TRBJ2-7; D is perhaps TRBD1 (6 bases). The germline V gene has CDR1 MNHEY and CDR2 SMNVEV (reference sequence). The V gene lost 4 bases and the J gene lost 0 bases, with 10 bases spanning the gap. The CDR3 is 14 amino acids. The CDR3 DNA reads as TGTGCCAGCAGTTCAGGGGTGAACTCCTACGAGCAGTACTTC. Translated: CASSSGVNSYEQYF.

The V and J genes are TRBV5-1 and TRBJ2-3; 14 bases are a match to TRBD2. This CDR3 comprises 16 residues. CDR1 SGHRS and CDR2 YFSETQ come from the germline V gene. The ends lost 7 bases at V and 5 bases at J; junction bases unmatched: 9. DNA of the CDR3: TGCGCCAGCGGAGGGGGACTAGCGGGAGTTAGAGATACGCAGTATTTT. Translating it yields CASGGGLAGVRDTQYF.

The chain is built from TRBV19 and TRBJ2-1; weak D call: TRBD1 (5 bases). With 7 bases removed from V and 7 bases from J, the gap between germline ends came to 20 bases. CDR1 is LNHDA and CDR2 is SQIVND in the germline V gene (reference sequence). The CDR3 runs 15 residues. This CDR3 is CASNPTVSKGNEQFF. CDR3 DNA sequence: TGTGCCAGTAACCCGACAGTAAGTAAGGGTAATGAGCAGTTCTTC. The variable domain in full, with the rest retrieved from reference TRBV19 and TRBJ2-1, is DGGITQSPKYLFRKEGQNVTLSCEQNLNHDAMYWYRQDPGQGLRLIYYSQIVNDFQKGDIAEGYSVSREKKESFPLTVTSAQKNPTAFYLCASNPTVSKGNEQFFGPGTRLTVL.

The chain is built from TRBV7-2 and TRBJ2-7; 9 positions agree with TRBD2. This CDR3 is 17 amino acids long. CDR1 SGHTA and CDR2 FQGNSA come from the germline V gene. V lost 4 bases to trimming and J lost 7 bases; unmatched junction nucleotides: 17. The CDR3 DNA sequence: TGTGCCAGCAGCTCCCAGGGGCGGGGGGGCCCCTTGGGTGAGCAGTACTTC. This translates into CASSSQGRGGPLGEQYF.

The gene calls are TRBV7-2 and TRBJ1-4; 8 bases line up with TRBD1. Germline V lookup: CDR1 SGHTA, CDR2 FQGNSA. The CDR3 has 15 amino acids. Losses at the gene ends were 6 bases for V and 7 bases for J; bases not matched to a gene: 10. CDR3 loop: CASRPAGQGGEKLFF. For the CDR3, the DNA is TGTGCCAGCAGACCTGCAGGACAGGGAGGTGAAAAACTGTTTTTT.

The genes are TRBV15 and TRBJ1-2; D call uncertain. Between the trimmed V and J ends, which lost 3 bases and 5 bases, there was a span of 7 bases. Germline CDR1 LNHNV, CDR2 YYDKDF (reference sequence). The CDR3 totals 12 residues. The CDR3 region has the DNA TGTGCCACCAGCAGGGGCCCTTATGGCTACACCTTC. This encodes CATSRGPYGYTF.

The V and J genes are TRBV25-1 and TRBJ1-3, with D possibly being TRBD1 (6 bases). Germline V lookup: CDR1 MGHDK, CDR2 SYGVNS. Trimming stripped 6 bases from V and 0 bases from J, with 12 bases between. The CDR3 spans 15 residues. CDR3 amino acids: CASRRGADSGNTIYF. CDR3 coding DNA: TGTGCCAGCAGACGGGGGGCCGACTCTGGAAACACCATATATTTT.

The chain joins TRBV5-4 to TRBJ2-7, with 11 bases aligning to TRBD2. J was trimmed by 7 bases and V by 3 bases; bases with no gene match: 3. There are 13 residues in the CDR3. Germline CDR1 and CDR2: SGHNT and YYREEE (reference sequence). The CDR3 DNA follows: TGTGCCAGCAGCTGGGGACTAGCGGAGGAGCAGTACTTC. Translating it yields CASSWGLAEEQYF.

The chain is built from TRBV18 and TRBJ2-1; 9 positions match TRBD2. In germline, CDR1 is KGHSH, CDR2 LQKENI. Trimming removed 1 base from V and 4 bases from J; junction bases left unmatched: 2. This CDR3 contains 15 residues. The CDR3, as DNA: TGTGCCAGCTCACCACTAGCGGGAGCTTACAATGAGCAGTTCTTC. Translating gives CASSPLAGAYNEQFF. Based on the CDR3 plus reference TRBV18 and TRBJ2-1, the full variable domain is NAGVMQNPRHLVRRRGQEARLRCSPMKGHSHVYWYRQLPEEGLKFMVYLQKENIIDESGMPKERFSAEFPKEGPSILRIQQVVRGDSAAYFCASSPLAGAYNEQFFGPGTRLTVL.

The V and J genes are TRBV7-2 and TRBJ2-5, with 9 bases that match TRBD2. Germline lookup yields CDR1 SGHTA and CDR2 FQGNSA. With 1 base clipped from V and 5 bases from J, the junction kept 5 bases outside the gene matches. The CDR3 runs to 15 residues. CDR3 protein: CASSLEGGGAETQYF. The CDR3 DNA reads as TGTGCCAGCAGCTTAGAGGGCGGGGGGGCGGAGACCCAGTACTTC.

The gene calls are TRBV7-9 and TRBJ2-3; 9 nucleotides agree with TRBD1. CDR1 is SEHNR, CDR2 FQNEAQ, per germline (reference sequence). This CDR3 has 15 amino acids. The ends lost 5 bases at V and 3 bases at J; junction bases unmatched: 6. CDR3 sequence (DNA): TGTGCCAGCAGCCACTGGACAGGGGTAACAGATACGCAGTATTTT. This translates into CASSHWTGVTDTQYF.

The chain uses TRBV6-5 and TRBJ2-1; possibly TRBD2 for D (5 bases). Germline V gene lookup returns CDR1 MNHEY and CDR2 SVGAGI. This CDR3 has 15 residues. V was pared by 2 bases and J by 0 bases, with 8 bases between. Here the CDR3 reads CASSYGLSSYNEQFF. CDR3 nucleotides: TGTGCCAGCAGTTACGGACTTAGCTCCTACAATGAGCAGTTCTTC.

The CDR3 protein is CASSSRDFNYGYTF. Here the CDR3 DNA reads TGTGCCAGCAGCTCCAGGGATTTCAACTATGGCTACACCTTC. This chain connects TRBV5-4 to TRBJ1-2, with a possible D match to TRBD1 (5 bases). The CDR3 is made up of 14 amino acids. CDR1 and CDR2 from the germline V gene are SGHNT and YYREEE (reference sequence). V lost 3 bases and J lost 2, with 11 bases in between.

The chain is built from TRBV7-3 and TRBJ1-1, with TRBD1 matching over 9 bases. Trimming took 5 bases from V and 5 from J; bases not matched to a gene: 12. The germline V gene encodes CDR1 SGHTA and CDR2 FQGTGA. This CDR3 comprises 16 residues. The CDR3 region is CASSLHSTGGETEAFF. In DNA, the CDR3 is TGTGCCAGCAGCCTCCACTCGACAGGGGGGGAAACTGAAGCTTTCTTT.